Below are 27 T cell receptor beta chains sequenced from a single sample in a study of siplizumab effects on memory and regulatory T cells. Assay used: immunoSEQ multiplex PCR; TCRdb lists only in-frame clones, some missing. The repertoire includes 95,000 to 100,000 clones, nearly 95% of them detected once, and around 13% sits in the top ten. Sequences were obtained from non-Treg CD4+ T cells sorted from blood. Receptor source: a human donor in good health.

The chain joins TRBV19 to TRBJ2-3; D is perhaps TRBD1 or TRBD2 (5 bases each). The CDR3 is made up of 15 amino acids. V lost 3 bases to trimming and J lost 4 bases, with 14 bases between them. CDR1 is LNHDA and CDR2 is SQIVND in the germline V gene (reference sequence). Written as DNA, the CDR3 is TGTGCCAGTAGTATTGGAGCCGAGGGGCCAGATACGCAGTATTTT. Amino acid sequence: CASSIGAEGPDTQYF.

The rearrangement joins TRBV11-2 to TRBJ1-1; D ambiguous. This CDR3 has 12 residues. V dropped 3 bases and J dropped 1 base, with 3 bases sitting between them. Germline CDR1 reads SGHAT; CDR2 reads FQNNGV. For the CDR3, the DNA is TGTGCCAGCAGCTTTGCGAACACTGAAGCTTTCTTT. Its protein is CASSFANTEAFF.

V usage is TRBV6-1 and J usage is TRBJ2-3, with D tentatively TRBD2 (6 bases). There are 16 residues in the CDR3. V was pared by 3 bases and J by 7 bases, with 20 bases between. Per the germline V gene, CDR1 is MNHNS and CDR2 is SASEGT. For the CDR3, the DNA is TGTGCCAGCAGTGACACGGGACTCCCAGGCCCCTATACGCAGTATTTT. Encoded protein: CASSDTGLPGPYTQYF.

This clone is a singleton in its sample. The J gene is TRBJ2-3, the V gene TRBV5-6; 14 nucleotides match TRBD2. The CDR3 spans 18 residues. Germline values: CDR1 SGHDT, CDR2 YYEEEE. Trimming removed 3 bases from V and 2 bases from J; junction bases left unmatched: 8. The chain's CDR3 is CASSSRLAGGRPTDTQYF. Here the CDR3 DNA reads TGTGCCAGCAGCTCGAGACTAGCGGGAGGGCGCCCCACAGATACGCAGTATTTT.

This clone was seen once. The chain recombines TRBV19 with TRBJ2-1, with D perhaps assigned TRBD1 or TRBD2 (6 bases each). The CDR3 is made up of 16 amino acids. V gave up 1 base and J gave up 8 bases, with 18 bases separating them. Per the germline V gene, CDR1 is LNHDA and CDR2 is SQIVND (reference sequence). The CDR3 region is CASSIVSGSGVHEQFF. In nucleotides, the CDR3 is TGTGCCAGTAGTATAGTGAGCGGGTCAGGGGTCCATGAGCAGTTCTTC.

This clone is a singleton in its sample. The chain links TRBV10-1 to TRBJ1-1; D gene unclear. This CDR3 is built from 13 residues. CDR1 is WNHNN, CDR2 SYGVQD, per germline (reference sequence). V lost 4 bases, J lost 5 bases, and 11 bases lay in between. In DNA form, the CDR3 reads TGCGCCAGCAGTGGTACGGGTGGAACTGAAGCTTTCTTT. This translates into CASSGTGGTEAFF.

This chain connects TRBV12-5 to TRBJ1-5; 9 bases agree with TRBD1. The CDR3 loop spans 16 amino acids. CDR1 is LGHNT, CDR2 FRNRAP, per germline. The V segment lost 3 bases and the J segment 7 bases; nucleotides outside the gene matches: 10. The CDR3 region has the DNA TGTGCTAGTGGTTTACAACTTGGGACAGGGTTACAGCCCCAGCATTTT. This translates into CASGLQLGTGLQPQHF.

V gene TRBV7-2 combines with J gene TRBJ1-1, with a tentative D call TRBD1 (6 bases). Germline V CDR1 and CDR2: SGHTA, FQGNSA. There are 13 residues in the CDR3. V was shortened by 5 bases and J by 1 base, with 8 bases between the two germline ends. The CDR3, as DNA: TGTGCCAGCAGCATCAGGGGGAACACTGAAGCTTTCTTT. Encoded protein: CASSIRGNTEAFF.

Here the CDR3 reads CASGLAGQGWAGYTF. The CDR3 DNA sequence: TGTGCTAGTGGTTTGGCGGGACAGGGGTGGGCTGGCTACACCTTC. V is TRBV12-5 and J is TRBJ1-2, with TRBD1 identical over 10 bases. Germline V gene data show CDR1 as LGHNT and CDR2 as FRNRAP. V lost 1 base to trimming and J lost 7 bases; unmatched junction nucleotides: 6. The CDR3 runs 15 residues.

V usage is TRBV29-1 and J usage is TRBJ2-7; 9 bases agree with TRBD2. J lost 1 base, V lost 4 bases, and 2 bases had no gene match. The V gene's germline CDR1 is SQVTM and CDR2 ANQGSEA. The CDR3 is 13 amino acids. The CDR3: CSVGLAGSYEQYF. The CDR3 region has the DNA TGCAGCGTTGGTCTAGCGGGGTCCTACGAGCAGTACTTC.

This chain joins TRBV5-1 and TRBJ2-1; TRBD2 matches 9 bases. CDR1 is SGHRS and CDR2 is YFSETQ in the germline V gene. Losses at the gene ends were 4 bases for V and 8 bases for J; bases not matched to a gene: 10. The CDR3 loop spans 15 amino acids. CDR3 sequence reads: CASSNSASGTHEQFF. CDR3 sequence (DNA): TGCGCCAGCAGCAATTCCGCTAGCGGGACCCATGAGCAGTTCTTC.

This clone was counted a single time. This chain links TRBV6-5 with TRBJ1-2, with D possibly being TRBD1 (6 bases). The germline V gene has CDR1 MNHEY and CDR2 SVGAGI. Trimming removed 5 bases from V and 3 bases from J, with 10 bases in between. The CDR3 totals 13 residues. The CDR3 loop reads CASSRQGYYGYTF. The CDR3 nucleotides are TGTGCCAGCAGTCGTCAGGGGTACTATGGCTACACCTTC.

This clone was observed a single time. V gene TRBV30 combines with J gene TRBJ2-1, with a tentative D call TRBD2 (6 bases). The CDR3 loop spans 16 amino acids. Germline V gene sequence: CDR1 GTSNPN, CDR2 SVGIG (reference sequence). Trimming took 0 bases from V and 2 from J, leaving 14 bases between them. CDR3 bases: TGTGCCTGGAGTGTACGGGGGAGTAACCCCTACAATGAGCAGTTCTTC. Its protein is CAWSVRGSNPYNEQFF.

V usage is TRBV27 and J usage is TRBJ1-1; 7 bases map to TRBD1. J was trimmed by 1 base and V by 6 bases; bases with no gene match: 11. Germline CDR1 reads MNHEY; CDR2 reads SMNVEV (reference sequence). The CDR3 loop spans 16 amino acids. Here the CDR3 reads CASSPKPGQRNTEAFF. The CDR3, as DNA: TGTGCCAGCAGCCCCAAACCGGGACAGCGGAACACTGAAGCTTTCTTT.

This sequence joins TRBV19 and TRBJ2-3; 8 positions match TRBD1. The CDR3 has 17 residues. V was clipped by 1 base and J by 4 bases; unmatched bases: 10. Germline values: CDR1 LNHDA, CDR2 SQIVND (reference sequence). CDR3 sequence (DNA): TGTGCCAGTAGTATAGGAGGGACAGGTTGGGGCGCAGATACGCAGTATTTT. Amino acids: CASSIGGTGWGADTQYF.

This chain joins TRBV30 and TRBJ2-7, with 9 bases identical to TRBD1. The CDR3 length is 14 residues. V trimming: 2 bases; J trimming: 6 bases; junction bases outside the gene matches: 8. Germline loops: CDR1 GTSNPN, CDR2 SVGIG (reference sequence). For the CDR3, the DNA is TGTGCCTGGAGTCCGGGGACAGGGCTCTCCGAGCAGTACTTC. As protein: CAWSPGTGLSEQYF. Filled out from reference TRBV30 and TRBJ2-7, the complete variable domain reads SQTIHQWPATLVQPVGSPLSLECTVEGTSNPNLYWYRQAAGRGLQLLFYSVGIGQISSEVPQNLSASRPQDRQFILSSKKLLLSDSGFYLCAWSPGTGLSEQYFGPGTRLTVT.

The count of this clone is one. The CDR3 region has the DNA TGTGCCAGCAGCCCCACTAGCGGGAGGCCCTACGAGCAGTACTTC. Translation: CASSPTSGRPYEQYF. The chain employs TRBV27 and TRBJ2-7; 12 nucleotides agree with TRBD2. Germline V gives CDR1 MNHEY, CDR2 SMNVEV (reference sequence). After removal of 6 bases from V and 2 bases from J, the junction contained 5 bases not matched to a gene. The CDR3 totals 15 residues.

Notes on this clone: Because the CDR3 is missing its conserved closing phenylalanine or tryptophan, this is likely a read error. DNA for the CDR3: TGTGCCAGCAGTTTATCCGGCCAAGGCTATGGCTACACCCTC. Protein product: CASSLSGQGYGYTL. The gene calls are TRBV27 and TRBJ1-2; D gene uncertain. This CDR3 spans 14 amino acids. The germline CDR1 and CDR2 sequences are MNHEY and SMNVEV (reference sequence). Trimming shortened V by 0 bases and J by 4 bases, and 9 bases separated the two germline ends.

This clone has a single count. V gene TRBV9 combines with J gene TRBJ2-3, with D tentatively TRBD2 (6 bases). The germline V gene has CDR1 SGDLS and CDR2 YYNGEE. Trimming stripped 1 base from V and 4 bases from J, with 22 bases between. The CDR3 contains 18 residues. CDR3 bases: TGTGCCAGCAGCGTACTCCCCATACGAGGGAGGATGGCAGATACGCAGTATTTT. This gives the protein CASSVLPIRGRMADTQYF.

V and J are TRBV18 and TRBJ2-7; D perhaps matches TRBD2 (7 bases). Germline V gives CDR1 KGHSH, CDR2 LQKENI. CDR3 size: 14 residues. Trimming cost V 0 bases and J 5 bases, with 11 bases left between them. Here the CDR3 DNA reads TGTGCCAGCTCACCACCGGGGGGGCACGACGAGCAGTACTTC. It specifies CASSPPGGHDEQYF.

The rearrangement links TRBV6-6 to TRBJ2-5, with TRBD1 matching 7 bases. From germline, CDR1 is MNHNY and CDR2 SVGAGI (reference sequence). The CDR3 has 11 residues. Losses at the gene ends were 6 bases for V and 5 bases for J; bases not matched to a gene: 0. Here the CDR3 reads CASSRGETQYF. For the CDR3, the DNA is TGTGCCAGCAGCAGGGGGGAGACCCAGTACTTC.

This chain joins TRBV20-1 and TRBJ2-7; D not resolved. Between the trimmed V and J ends, which lost 1 base and 3 bases, there was a span of 4 bases. Germline CDR1 DFQATT, CDR2 SNEGSKA (reference sequence). The CDR3 sequence is 11 residues long. This CDR3 reads CSARGVYEQYF. CDR3 DNA sequence: TGCAGTGCTAGAGGAGTCTACGAGCAGTACTTC.

The chain links TRBV19 to TRBJ2-7, with TRBD1 matching over 9 bases. J gave up 3 bases and V 5 bases, and 8 bases lay outside the gene matches. The CDR3 consists of 15 residues. Germline V lookup: CDR1 LNHDA, CDR2 SQIVND (reference sequence). The CDR3 DNA follows: TGTGCCAGTAGTGCGTCGGGACAGGGAGGCTACGAGCAGTACTTC. Translated, it gives CASSASGQGGYEQYF.

This clone showed up just once. The rearrangement joins TRBV7-8 to TRBJ1-6; D remains unclear. V shed 1 base and J shed 7 bases, with 11 bases lying between them. The CDR3 runs 15 residues. Germline assignment: CDR1 SGHVS and CDR2 FQNEAQ. The CDR3 coding sequence is TGTGCCAGCAGCTTAGACAGTGGGCCGAATTCACCCCTCCACTTT. Amino acid sequence: CASSLDSGPNSPLHF.

This clone was detected only a few times. V is TRBV29-1 and J is TRBJ1-1; D ambiguous. The CDR3 has 12 residues. V shed 8 bases and J shed 6 bases, with 16 bases lying between them. Germline CDR1 reads SQVTM; CDR2 reads ANQGSEA. CDR3 sequence: CSTRPLGAEAFF. CDR3 sequence (DNA): TGCAGCACGAGACCCTTGGGAGCTGAAGCTTTCTTT.

The chain has TRBV7-2 and TRBJ2-1, with D possibly TRBD2 on 6 matching bases. This CDR3 spans 15 amino acids. V was shortened by 5 bases and J by 3 bases, with 14 bases between the two germline ends. Germline-derived CDR1 and CDR2 are SGHTA and FQGNSA. CDR3 residues: CASSRTTMGYNEQFF. The CDR3 nucleotides read TGTGCCAGCAGCCGGACTACCATGGGCTACAATGAGCAGTTCTTC.

The chain links TRBV2 to TRBJ1-5; TRBD1 might be the D (5 bases). Trimming shortened V by 3 bases and J by 11 bases, and 17 bases separated the two germline ends. CDR1 and CDR2 (germline): SNHLY, FYNNEI. The CDR3 sequence is 14 residues long. The CDR3 here is CASSDRTSGGSQHF. The CDR3 nucleotides read TGTGCCAGCAGTGATCGGACCTCTGGGGGGTCCCAGCATTTT. Full variable domain (rest looked up from reference TRBV2 and TRBJ1-5): EPEVTQTPSHQVTQMGQEVILRCVPISNHLYFYWYRQILGQKVEFLVSFYNNEISEKSEIFDDQFSVERPDGSNFTLKIRSTKLEDSAMYFCASSDRTSGGSQHFGDGTRLSIL.